This T cell receptor beta chain is from a study of blood T cell repertoires in COVID-19. V lost 1 base and J lost 5; bases outside the gene matches: 8. The CDR3 runs 17 residues. The germline V gene encodes CDR1 SGHRS and CDR2 YFSETQ. Generated by immunoSEQ multiplex PCR, the TCRdb table keeps only in-frame clones and is missing some. Of about 270,000 clones in the sample, around four fifths are singletons; the top ten hold around 4.2%. The TCR originated in a woman aged 50 to 65 with active or convalescent COVID-19. The V gene is TRBV5-1, the J gene TRBJ2-5; 13 nucleotides line up with TRBD2. Sequenced material: peripheral blood. CDR3 nucleotide sequence: TGCGCCAGCAGCTTGTACACTAGCGGGAGGGCCCGTGAGACCCAGTACTTC. Its translation: CASSLYTSGRARETQYF.